The 18 T cell receptor beta chains in this list originate from one sample, sequenced in a study of blood T cell repertoires in COVID-19. The repertoire was sequenced with immunoSEQ multiplex PCR; TCRdb's copy has only in-frame clones and lacks some. The profile shows more than 80,000 clones, 76% of them singletons. The sequencing sample was made of peripheral blood. The receptors derive from a man older than 75 with COVID-19, enrolled during active disease.

The chain carries TRBV2 and TRBJ1-1; D not certain. V gave up 6 bases and J gave up 4 bases, with 15 bases separating them. Germline-derived CDR1 and CDR2 are SNHLY and FYNNEI. This CDR3 region has 14 residues. CDR3 protein: CASRYETSSTEAFF. The CDR3 DNA sequence: TGTGCCAGCAGGTACGAAACAAGTTCCACTGAAGCTTTCTTT. Complete variable domain (other parts from reference TRBV2 and TRBJ1-1): EPEVTQTPSHQVTQMGQEVILRCVPISNHLYFYWYRQILGQKVEFLVSFYNNEISEKSEIFDDQFSVERPDGSNFTLKIRSTKLEDSAMYFCASRYETSSTEAFFGQGTRLTVV.

The chain joins TRBV27 to TRBJ1-2; 8 nucleotides line up with TRBD1. The CDR3 is made up of 15 amino acids. V shed 6 bases, J shed 4 bases, and the junction held 10 bases outside the gene matches. Germline CDR1 reads MNHEY; CDR2 reads SMNVEV (reference sequence). CDR3 sequence reads: CASSRTGTMSYGYTF. DNA of the CDR3: TGTGCCAGCAGCCGGACAGGGACTATGAGCTATGGCTACACCTTC.

This clone was recorded once. The chain employs TRBV21-1 and TRBJ2-1; the DNA was not used to check the table's D call, TRBD2. TRBV21-1 corresponds to a pseudogene. The CDR3 totals 18 residues. As DNA, the CDR3 is TGTGCCAGCAGACCTGATTTAGCTAGCGGGAAGTCCTACAATGAGCAGTTCTTC. This codes for CASRPDLASGKSYNEQFF.

This chain connects TRBV5-6 to TRBJ2-1, with TRBD2 as a possible D gene (6 bases). V was trimmed by 1 base and J by 5 bases, leaving 16 bases between them. Germline-derived CDR1 and CDR2 are SGHDT and YYEEEE. The CDR3 length is 16 residues. For the CDR3, the DNA is TGTGCCAGCAGCTTGTGGGCGGGATATGTGGACAATGAGCAGTTCTTC. It translates to CASSLWAGYVDNEQFF.

This clone was counted once. CDR3 in DNA: TGTGCCATCAGACTAGCGGGAGTTGAAGATACGCAGTATTTT. The encoded protein is CAIRLAGVEDTQYF. The rearrangement uses TRBV10-3 and TRBJ2-3, with 11 bases that match TRBD2. The CDR3 spans 14 residues. Trimming removed 6 bases from V and 5 bases from J; junction bases left unmatched: 4. Germline values: CDR1 ENHRY, CDR2 SYGVKD.

The chain links TRBV4-1 to TRBJ1-6; 8 nucleotides match TRBD1. This CDR3 spans 16 amino acids. Trimming at V came to 0 bases and at J to 9 bases, leaving 7 bases not matched to a gene. Germline-derived CDR1 and CDR2 are MGHRA and YSYEKL. CDR3 sequence: CASSQDRTGSSSPLHF. The DNA of the CDR3 is TGCGCCAGCAGCCAAGATCGGACAGGGTCTTCTTCACCCCTCCACTTT.

CDR3 DNA sequence: TGTGCCAGCAACTCAGGGAAGAGCAGTGGCTCCTACAATGAGCAGTTCTTC. This gives the protein CASNSGKSSGSYNEQFF. This chain links TRBV7-9 with TRBJ2-1; tentative D call: TRBD1 (5 bases). V lost 7 bases and J 0 bases, leaving 19 bases between the germline ends. This CDR3 has 17 residues. CDR1 is SEHNR and CDR2 is FQNEAQ in the germline V gene (reference sequence).

V is TRBV6-5 and J is TRBJ2-7, with 9 bases aligning to TRBD1. With 6 bases clipped from V and 3 bases from J, the junction kept 3 bases outside the gene matches. This CDR3 contains 13 residues. Looked up from germline, CDR1 is MNHEY and CDR2 is SVGAGI. DNA for the CDR3: TGTGCCAGCAGACAGGGGGCATACTACGAGCAGTACTTC. This translates into CASRQGAYYEQYF.

As to this clone: An end of the junction differs from the germline gene, which may be a read error. Other DNA sequences in the sample encode the same CDR3. V is TRBV4-3 and J is TRBJ2-2; 8 nucleotides line up with TRBD2. Germline V lookup: CDR1 LGHNA, CDR2 YSLEER. The CDR3 covers 18 residues. The CDR3 region is CASSQERLAGLSAGELFF. CDR3 bases: TGCGCCAGTAGCCAAGAGAGGCTAGCGGGTCTAAGCGCCGGGGAGCTGTTTTTT.

In this sample, this clone turned up once. V usage is TRBV3-1 (or the pseudogene TRBV3-2) and J usage is TRBJ2-5; 11 nucleotides line up with TRBD2. The CDR3 is made up of 20 amino acids. Germline V gene lookup returns CDR1 LGHDT and CDR2 YNNKEL (reference sequence). Trimming removed 4 bases from V and 1 base from J; junction bases left unmatched: 17. CDR3 sequence (DNA): TGTGCCAGCAGCCTGTTTTGGACTAGCGGGCCTCGTTCGACCCAAGAGACCCAGTACTTC. Protein product: CASSLFWTSGPRSTQETQYF.

This chain connects TRBV3-1 (or the pseudogene TRBV3-2) to TRBJ2-7, with D possibly matching TRBD1 (6 bases). Trimming left V 1 base short and J 0 bases short, with 10 bases between. CDR1 and CDR2 (germline): LGHDT, YNNKEL (reference sequence). The CDR3 length is 15 residues. The CDR3 sequence: CASSQGQVSSYEQYF. CDR3 DNA sequence: TGTGCCAGCAGCCAAGGACAGGTGAGCTCCTACGAGCAGTACTTC.

The gene calls are TRBV7-2 and TRBJ2-7, with TRBD2 matching over 10 bases. Germline loops: CDR1 SGHTA, CDR2 FQGNSA. V was pared by 4 bases and J by 7 bases, with 16 bases of the junction left unmatched. This CDR3 spans 17 amino acids. This CDR3 is CASSSRLGLAGDWEQYF. As DNA, the CDR3 is TGTGCCAGCAGCTCCCGCCTGGGGCTAGCGGGAGATTGGGAGCAGTACTTC.

The chain recombines TRBV7-9 with TRBJ1-1, with TRBD1 matching 7 bases. This CDR3 comprises 12 residues. Unmatched junction bases numbered 3, after V lost 3 bases and J lost 8 bases. Germline CDR1 reads SEHNR; CDR2 reads FQNEAQ (reference sequence). As DNA, the CDR3 is TGTGCCAGCAGCTTCCTGACAGGGGAAGCTTTCTTT. Its protein is CASSFLTGEAFF.

The chain recombines TRBV19 with TRBJ1-1, with D possibly matching TRBD1 (6 bases). This CDR3 region has 16 residues. The V gene lost 3 bases and the J gene lost 1 base, with 15 bases spanning the gap. Germline lookup yields CDR1 LNHDA and CDR2 SQIVND (reference sequence). CDR3 amino acids: CASSIFGGHSNTEAFF. The CDR3 nucleotides are TGTGCCAGTAGTATCTTCGGGGGGCACTCGAACACTGAAGCTTTCTTT.

The chain uses TRBV6-1 and TRBJ1-5; D gene ambiguous. The CDR3 covers 16 residues. Germline CDR1 MNHNS, CDR2 SASEGT. The germline V and J ends were trimmed by 3 bases and 5 bases, with 17 bases remaining between them. The CDR3 bases are TGTGCCAGCAGTGATTTTGGGTGGGAGGTCCATCAGCCCCAGCATTTT. Encoded protein: CASSDFGWEVHQPQHF.

The rearrangement joins TRBV7-9 to TRBJ2-3; 7 bases map to TRBD2. V lost 3 bases and J lost 2; bases outside the gene matches: 5. The CDR3 has 15 amino acids. CDR1 is SEHNR, CDR2 FQNEAQ, per germline (reference sequence). This CDR3 reads CASSLAGAHTDTQYF. CDR3 sequence (DNA): TGTGCCAGCAGCTTGGCGGGAGCACACACAGATACGCAGTATTTT.

Written as DNA, the CDR3 is TGTGCCAGCAGTGAAGAGGAGGGAGGAGGAAAGTATGAGCAGTTCTTC. This translates into CASSEEEGGGKYEQFF. The chain carries TRBV6-1 and TRBJ2-1, with D possibly TRBD2 on 6 matching bases. The CDR3 covers 16 residues. V was pared by 1 base and J by 8 bases, with 18 bases between. The germline CDR1 and CDR2 sequences are MNHNS and SASEGT.

This clone was counted once. The chain joins TRBV30 to TRBJ2-2; 10 nucleotides match TRBD1. This CDR3 is 16 amino acids long. The germline gives CDR1 GTSNPN, CDR2 SVGIG (reference sequence). V lost 3 bases to trimming and J lost 4 bases; unmatched junction nucleotides: 8. CDR3 residues: CAWSAPRDRGTGELFF. The CDR3 region has the DNA TGTGCCTGGAGCGCCCCCCGGGACAGGGGCACCGGGGAGCTGTTTTTT.